This entry lists 14 T cell receptor beta chains sequenced from one sample in a study of cytomegalovirus exposure and HLA in healthy donors. The PCR ran on 60 Vbeta and 13 Jbeta primers. The assay was immunoSEQ multiplex PCR, and TCRdb's table has in-frame clones only and misses some. The sample lists 150,000 to 200,000 clones, about 79% occurring once. Sequencing was carried out using PBMCs. Every receptor here comes from a woman in her 50s in good health and CMV-seropositive.

This chain uses TRBV14 with TRBJ1-2; 8 bases line up with TRBD1. Trimming at V came to 1 base and at J to 2 bases, leaving 3 bases not matched to a gene. The V gene's germline CDR1 is SGHDN and CDR2 FVKESK. The length of the CDR3 is 15 residues. The DNA for the CDR3 is TGTGCCAGCAGCCAAGGGGCAGGGGGCAACTATGGCTACACCTTC. This translates into CASSQGAGGNYGYTF.

The chain recombines TRBV7-2 with TRBJ2-7; 7 nucleotides agree with TRBD1. The CDR3 contains 14 residues. CDR1 and CDR2 (germline): SGHTA, FQGNSA. V lost 3 bases, J lost 2 bases, and 4 bases stayed unmatched. CDR3 loop: CASSFRDSPYEQYF. The CDR3 DNA reads TGTGCCAGCAGCTTCCGGGACAGTCCCTACGAGCAGTACTTC.

This rearrangement joins TRBV5-6 to TRBJ2-5; 8 bases are shared with TRBD2. The J call could be wrong; TRBJ2-7 is a better fit for the DNA end. The CDR3 is 16 amino acids. Germline V gene data show CDR1 as SGHDT and CDR2 as YYEEEE. CDR3 loop: CASSLTTGGPVREQYF. The DNA of the CDR3 is TGTGCCAGCAGCCTCACCACGGGAGGGCCGGTTCGCGAGCAGTACTTC.

The chain uses TRBV18 and TRBJ1-5, with D possibly matching TRBD1 (5 bases). CDR1 is KGHSH, CDR2 LQKENI, per germline. V lost 6 bases, J lost 5 bases, and 11 bases lay in between. The CDR3 is 13 residues long. The CDR3 nucleotides read TGTGCCAGCTCCTTCGACAGATATCAGCCCCAGCATTTT. This sequence encodes CASSFDRYQPQHF.

The CDR3 reads CASSLGWGLTDTQYF. The DNA of the CDR3 is TGTGCCAGCAGCTTGGGCTGGGGGCTCACAGATACGCAGTATTTT. The chain uses TRBV5-4 and TRBJ2-3; possibly TRBD1 for D (6 bases). The CDR3 has 15 residues. Trimming removed 0 bases from V and 2 bases from J, with 10 bases in between. CDR1 SGHNT and CDR2 YYREEE come from the germline V gene (reference sequence).

This clone was found a few times. The chain's CDR3 is CASSTAYEQYF. CDR3 sequence (DNA): TGTGCCAGCAGTACGGCCTACGAGCAGTACTTC. The rearrangement links TRBV28 to TRBJ2-7; D is ambiguous. The CDR3 runs 11 residues. The germline V gene has CDR1 MDHEN and CDR2 SYDVKM. V was cut by 5 bases and J by 2 bases, with 4 bases left in between.

The chain has TRBV10-3 and TRBJ1-1; D perhaps matches TRBD1 (6 bases). Germline CDR1 reads ENHRY; CDR2 reads SYGVKD. This CDR3 has 11 amino acids. V gave up 10 bases and J gave up 4 bases, with 10 bases separating them. CDR3 region: CANWGRTEAFF. CDR3 bases: TGTGCCAACTGGGGGCGCACTGAAGCTTTCTTT.

This chain joins TRBV7-8 and TRBJ2-2; 9 nucleotides line up with TRBD1. The germline CDR1 and CDR2 sequences are SGHVS and FQNEAQ. This CDR3 has 15 residues. V was clipped by 3 bases and J by 5 bases; unmatched bases: 4. The CDR3 nucleotides are TGTGCCAGCAGCTTGGGACAGGGATATACCGGGGAGCTGTTTTTT. Translating it yields CASSLGQGYTGELFF.

The chain uses TRBV9 and TRBJ2-2, with TRBD2 matching 8 bases. Trimming at V came to 5 bases and at J to 5 bases, leaving 8 bases not matched to a gene. Germline V CDR1 and CDR2: SGDLS, YYNGEE. The CDR3 sequence is 15 residues long. The CDR3 loop reads CASSWSGSFTGELFF. CDR3 nucleotides: TGTGCCAGCAGTTGGAGCGGGAGTTTTACCGGGGAGCTGTTTTTT.

The CDR3 nucleotides read TGCGCCAGCAGCCCACAGGGCCGGAACACTGAAGCTTTCTTT. Translated, it gives CASSPQGRNTEAFF. The V and J genes are TRBV4-1 and TRBJ1-1; D is perhaps TRBD1 (6 bases). The CDR3 is made up of 14 amino acids. V shed 4 bases and J shed 1 base, with 10 bases lying between them. Germline V gives CDR1 MGHRA, CDR2 YSYEKL.

This clone was detected once. The rearrangement links TRBV7-8 to TRBJ2-7, with a weak D call TRBD1 (5 bases). Germline CDR1 reads SGHVS; CDR2 reads FQNEAQ. The V gene lost 0 bases and the J gene lost 4 bases, with 7 bases spanning the gap. The CDR3 extends over 13 amino acids. The DNA for the CDR3 is TGTGCCAGCAGCTTAGCGCAGGGTTACGAGCAGTACTTC. Its protein is CASSLAQGYEQYF.

J is TRBJ2-7 and V is TRBV14; possibly TRBD2 for D (5 bases). This CDR3 is built from 16 residues. The germline CDR1 and CDR2 sequences are SGHDN and FVKESK. V lost 0 bases, J lost 7 bases, and 19 bases lay in between. This CDR3 is CASSQDLVHPRGEQYF. CDR3 DNA sequence: TGTGCCAGCAGCCAAGATTTGGTACACCCTCGGGGAGAGCAGTACTTC.

This clone was observed a few times. The J gene is TRBJ2-3, the V gene TRBV5-4, with 7 bases identical to TRBD2. Per germline, CDR1 SGHNT and CDR2 YYREEE (reference sequence). The CDR3 spans 15 residues. Trimming cost V 5 bases and J 4 bases; bases outside gene matches: 10. CDR3 DNA sequence: TGTGCCAGCAGTCTCGAGCGGGATCGGGCAGATACGCAGTATTTT. Protein product: CASSLERDRADTQYF.

The chain joins TRBV6-1 to TRBJ2-7; 9 nucleotides match TRBD1. Germline V gene lookup returns CDR1 MNHNS and CDR2 SASEGT. This CDR3 region has 14 residues. After removal of 7 bases from V and 1 base from J, the junction contained 5 bases not matched to a gene. CDR3 amino acids: CASITGGASYEQYF. Written as DNA, the CDR3 is TGTGCCAGCATAACAGGGGGCGCGTCCTACGAGCAGTACTTC.